This entry lists 12 T cell receptor beta chains sequenced from one sample in a study of T cell changes during pregnancy in multiple sclerosis. TCRdb's table, derived via immunoSEQ multiplex PCR, lists solely in-frame clones and lacks some. The sample shows more than 35,000 clones, 89% of them seen only once. The source was CD4+ T cells from peripheral blood mononuclear cells, collected after pregnancy. These receptors were collected from a female donor in good health, enrolled as a control in a pregnancy study.

V gene TRBV15 combines with J gene TRBJ1-5; possible D gene TRBD1, 6 bases. The germline CDR1 and CDR2 sequences are LNHNV and YYDKDF (reference sequence). The V gene lost 1 base and the J gene lost 7 bases, with 11 bases spanning the gap. The CDR3 is made up of 14 amino acids. In nucleotides, the CDR3 is TGTGCCACCAGCAGAGCTGGGGGCGGGCAGCCCCAGCATTTT. This encodes CATSRAGGGQPQHF.

This chain links TRBV27 with TRBJ2-1; 8 bases are a match to TRBD2. Germline V gene lookup returns CDR1 MNHEY and CDR2 SMNVEV (reference sequence). V was clipped by 6 bases and J by 9 bases; unmatched bases: 19. This CDR3 has 17 residues. CDR3 bases: TGTGCCAGCAGCCCCGCTAGGGCCGGGAGGGCCCACGGTGAGCAGTTCTTC. Translating it yields CASSPARAGRAHGEQFF.

The table lists this clone with a count of one. The chain couples TRBV2 to TRBJ2-3; TRBD1 might be the D (6 bases). V lost 7 bases and J 2 bases, leaving 16 bases between the germline ends. CDR3 length: 15 residues. CDR1 SNHLY and CDR2 FYNNEI come from the germline V gene. CDR3 amino acids: CASTVPGQPTDTQYF. CDR3 DNA sequence: TGTGCCAGCACGGTACCAGGACAGCCCACAGATACGCAGTATTTT.

The chain employs TRBV2 and TRBJ2-7; maybe TRBD2 (5 bases). V gave up 6 bases and J gave up 0 bases, with 12 bases separating them. Germline V gene lookup returns CDR1 SNHLY and CDR2 FYNNEI. This CDR3 comprises 14 residues. Here the CDR3 DNA reads TGTGCCAGCAGGAGCGGACTGAGCTCCTACGAGCAGTACTTC. Translating gives CASRSGLSSYEQYF. The complete variable domain, with remaining parts taken from reference TRBV2 and TRBJ2-7, reads EPEVTQTPSHQVTQMGQEVILRCVPISNHLYFYWYRQILGQKVEFLVSFYNNEISEKSEIFDDQFSVERPDGSNFTLKIRSTKLEDSAMYFCASRSGLSSYEQYFGPGTRLTVT.

This clone was counted a few times. V is TRBV4-2 and J is TRBJ2-3; 16 bases agree with TRBD2. Trimming at V came to 3 bases and at J to 4 bases, leaving 1 base not matched to a gene. The CDR3 totals 16 residues. Germline V gene lookup returns CDR1 LGHNA and CDR2 YNFKEQ. CDR3 coding DNA: TGTGCCAGCAGCCAGGGACTAGCGGGGGGGCCAGATACGCAGTATTTT. It yields the protein CASSQGLAGGPDTQYF.

The sample holds one count of this clone. The gene calls are TRBV7-8 and TRBJ2-1; the match to TRBD2 covers 8 bases. This CDR3 contains 18 residues. Germline V CDR1 and CDR2: SGHVS, FQNEAQ. V shed 1 base and J 6 bases; nucleotides not matched to a gene: 14. DNA for the CDR3: TGTGCCAGCAGCTTAGTGTTAGCCTCGGGACTAGTAGCCAATGAGCAGTTCTTC. This codes for CASSLVLASGLVANEQFF.

The gene calls are TRBV9 and TRBJ2-1; D is unclear. V was clipped by 0 bases and J by 10 bases, with 11 bases between them. Germline assignment: CDR1 SGDLS and CDR2 YYNGEE. This CDR3 is 13 amino acids long. CDR3 loop: CASSVEIRGEQFF. The CDR3 DNA follows: TGTGCCAGCAGCGTAGAAATCCGAGGCGAGCAGTTCTTC.

The chain has TRBV6-6 and TRBJ2-5; D possibly corresponds to TRBD2 (7 bases). V lost 2 bases and J 4 bases, leaving 11 bases between the germline ends. CDR3 size: 14 residues. Germline CDR1 and CDR2: MNHNY and SVGAGI (reference sequence). CDR3 region: CASSYAGAGETQYF. The CDR3, as DNA: TGTGCCAGCAGTTACGCGGGGGCAGGAGAGACCCAGTACTTC.

This chain uses TRBV18 with TRBJ1-2; 10 bases line up with TRBD1. J gave up 7 bases and V 6 bases, and 8 bases lay outside the gene matches. CDR1 is KGHSH and CDR2 is LQKENI in the germline V gene. CDR3 length: 14 residues. CDR3 bases: TGTGCCAGCTCCCCGGGACAGGGGCCCGGTGGCTACACCTTC. Amino acid sequence: CASSPGQGPGGYTF.

This clone is deemed medium-sized. This CDR3 is CASSEFREQFF. DNA of the CDR3: TGTGCCAGCAGTGAATTCCGGGAGCAGTTCTTC. The chain uses TRBV2 and TRBJ2-1; D remains ambiguous. The V gene's germline CDR1 is SNHLY and CDR2 FYNNEI. The CDR3 is 11 amino acids. Trimming cost V 2 bases and J 10 bases, with 6 bases left between them.

The rearrangement joins TRBV27 to TRBJ2-5, with 9 bases that match TRBD1. Germline V gives CDR1 MNHEY, CDR2 SMNVEV (reference sequence). The junction had 4 bases not matched to a gene; V was cut back by 3 bases and J by 5 bases. This CDR3 comprises 14 residues. Here the CDR3 DNA reads TGTGCCAGCAGTTTCGGACAGGGGAAGGAGACCCAGTACTTC. Translated, it gives CASSFGQGKETQYF.

This clone was observed a few times. The gene calls are TRBV11-2 and TRBJ2-3; D might be TRBD2 (6 bases). Germline CDR1 SGHAT, CDR2 FQNNGV. This CDR3 spans 14 amino acids. Trimming left V 5 bases short and J 2 bases short, with 11 bases between. As DNA, the CDR3 is TGTGCCAGCAGCCCGCGGGACTTCACAGATACGCAGTATTTT. This translates into CASSPRDFTDTQYF.